One TCR beta chain is described in this entry. The CDR3 is 16 amino acids. V was cut by 3 bases and J by 7 bases, with 19 bases left in between. The germline CDR1 and CDR2 sequences are PRHDT and FYEKMQ (reference sequence). The data originate from a study of blood T cells in healthy people across ages. It was with a sample-barcoded 5' primer and a J-beta primer mix that a second PCR of about 6 to 11 cycles was run. TCRdb called the 5' RACE reads again in MiXCR, with one record for every CDR3 protein. The sample shows about 580,000 distinct CDR3 sequences, roughly 48% of them seen only once. Sequencing used blood. This chain connects TRBV13 to TRBJ2-4; weak D call: TRBD1 (6 bases). The source is an elderly man in good health. Here the CDR3 reads CASSFAQQGIGNIQYF. The CDR3 DNA sequence: TGTGCCAGCAGCTTTGCCCAACAGGGTATCGGGAACATTCAGTACTTC. Combining the CDR3 with reference TRBV13 and TRBJ2-4 gives the whole variable domain AAGVIQSPRHLIKEKRETATLKCYPIPRHDTVYWYQQGPGQDPQFLISFYEKMQSDKGSIPDRFSAQQFSDYHSELNMSSLELGDSALYFCASSFAQQGIGNIQYFGAGTRLSVL.